Following are 6 T cell receptor beta chains from one sample sequenced in a study of T-cell memory formation after mild COVID-19. From the 5' RACE reads, TCRdb called clonotypes with MiXCR, one entry per CDR3 protein. The table records about half a million distinct CDR3 sequences, about 18% of them present only once. Sequencing was done on a sample of PBMCs or a T cell subset sorted from them (not recorded which). Source of these receptors: an adult woman who had mild COVID-19 (a few samples of this study predate the infection). Cell type and time point are not known.

There are a few counts of this clonotype. The chain carries TRBV5-1 and TRBJ1-5, with no clear D. Germline V CDR1 and CDR2: SGHRS, YFSETQ. The CDR3 is 17 residues long. The germline V and J ends were trimmed by 4 bases and 1 base, with 18 bases remaining between them. The CDR3 nucleotides are TGCGCCAGCAGCCCCGAACCACTCGACGAGAGCAATCAGCCCCAGCATTTT. Encoded protein: CASSPEPLDESNQPQHF. Supplemented by reference TRBV5-1 and TRBJ1-5, the full variable domain reads KAGVTQTPRYLIKTRGQQVTLSCSPISGHRSVSWYQQTPGQGLQFLFEYFSETQRNKGNFPGRFSGRQFSNSRSEMNVSTLELGDSALYLCASSPEPLDESNQPQHFGDGTRLSIL.

The chain has TRBV12-3 or TRBV12-4 and TRBJ1-1; D is unresolved. V lost 6 bases and J 0 bases, leaving 11 bases between the germline ends. The CDR3 length is 14 residues. The CDR3 protein is CASREFAMNTEAFF. The CDR3 DNA sequence: TGTGCCAGCAGGGAGTTTGCCATGAACACTGAAGCTTTCTTT.

V usage is TRBV19 and J usage is TRBJ1-5, with D possibly being TRBD1 (5 bases). Germline V gene lookup returns CDR1 LNHDA and CDR2 SQIVND (reference sequence). Trimming left V 5 bases short and J 3 bases short, with 14 bases between. This CDR3 has 15 amino acids. CDR3 nucleotides: TGTGCCAGTAGTGGAGGGGCGCTTCACAATCAGCCCCAGCATTTT. Translation gives CASSGGALHNQPQHF.

The CDR3 is CARRTAKYYGYTF. The CDR3 DNA reads TGTGCCAGGCGGACAGCAAAATACTATGGCTACACCTTC. The V and J genes are TRBV2 and TRBJ1-2; D is perhaps TRBD1 (6 bases). The germline V gene has CDR1 SNHLY and CDR2 FYNNEI. There are 13 residues in the CDR3. Trimming took 9 bases from V and 3 from J, leaving 14 bases between them.

This chain links TRBV25-1 with TRBJ1-1; 8 nucleotides line up with TRBD1. The CDR3 spans 12 residues. CDR1 is MGHDK, CDR2 SYGVNS, per germline. The J segment lost 8 bases and the V segment lost 3 bases, leaving 2 bases of the junction unmatched. This chain's CDR3 is CASSDSGGEAFF. For the CDR3, the DNA is TGTGCCAGCAGTGACTCAGGGGGCGAAGCTTTCTTT.

This clonotype showed up just a few times. The CDR3 DNA follows: TGCAGTGCCCGCACAGACTTCGAGCAGTACTTC. Its translation is CSARTDFEQYF. The V gene is TRBV20-1, the J gene TRBJ2-7; D is unclear. Germline values: CDR1 DFQATT, CDR2 SNEGSKA (reference sequence). The CDR3 is 11 amino acids. V was pared by 6 bases and J by 6 bases, with 12 bases between.